This TCR beta chain is drawn from a study of persistence of HIV-infected CD4 T cells. The libraries were made with immunoSEQ version 4 in survey mode. Sequencing used immunoSEQ multiplex PCR; TCRdb keeps in-frame clones, though not all of them. Altogether around 35,000 clones are present, approximately 88% being singletons, with the ten largest covering about 1.3%. Broader study findings: CMV- and Gag-responding cells had lower TCRbeta richness than CD3/CD28-responding cells.

A single count supports this clone. The target antigen is unknown. Other DNA sequences from this sample encode an identical CDR3 as well. The length of the CDR3 is 14 residues. Trimming took off 2 bases at V and 5 bases at J, with 12 bases between the two ends. The germline CDR1 and CDR2 sequences are KGHSH and LQKENI. Nonspecific anti-CD3/anti-CD28 bead stimulation represents the broad CD4+ T cell repertoire. Sorting of responding CD4+ T cells relied on upregulated CD40 ligand together with CD69. Donors had CD4+ T cell counts above 400 cells/uL and were CMV-seropositive. Stimulated PBMCs had first been depleted of CD8+ T cells.

The J gene is TRBJ1-1, the V gene TRBV18; D call uncertain. The TCR originated in an adult man with HIV who was CMV-seropositive. The specimen comprised CD4+ T cells sorted from PBMCs after approximately 19-hour stimulation, sampled from a patient who received antiretroviral therapy. CDR3: CASSPSGRGTEAFF. In nucleotides, the CDR3 is TGTGCCAGCTCACCATCAGGTCGAGGGACTGAAGCTTTCTTT.